These 16 T cell receptor beta chains originate from one sample sequenced in a study of CXCR3-negative and CXCR3-positive naive CD8 T cells (dated 2019 in TCRdb). TCRdb names NextSeq 550 as the instrument used. The Human TCR Profiling Kit (MiLaboratory) was used to prepare UMI-labeled 5' RACE TRB cDNA libraries. Following reprocessing of the reads by TCRdb, the data hold one row per CDR3 protein sequence and no DNA is available. The record for this sample contains about 150,000 distinct CDR3 sequences. The top ten constitute 0.25% to 0.3% of the sample. Results and caveats for the whole study, not just this receptor: TRB CDR3s from CXCR3-positive naive cells showed higher hydrophobicity (lower Kidera factor 4), lower energy, and higher strength and volume indices than CXCR3-negative naive cells.

The antigens of these receptors remain unknown. Sequences were obtained from naive CXCR3+ CD8+ T cells from blood. Read against the paper, the sample's cell subset or site label means: CD45RO-CCR7+CD27+CD95- naive CD8+ T cells expressing CXCR3 (TNR3+). The source of these receptors is a human donor in good health. Some clones in this sample may be carry-over from other donors' samples.

V usage is TRBV5-6 and J usage is TRBJ2-3; TCRdb designates TRBD2, a call that cannot be tested without DNA. Germline CDR1 is SGHDT and CDR2 is YYEEEE. This CDR3 is built from 19 residues. This CDR3 is CASSFIAGEKGSSTDTQYF.

The genes are TRBV20-1 and TRBJ2-2; TCRdb's D call of TRBD2 is untestable without DNA. The CDR3 consists of 12 residues. Germline V gene sequence: CDR1 DFQATT, CDR2 SNEGSKA (reference sequence). The CDR3 loop reads CSARDYTGELFF.

This chain uses TRBV5-1 with TRBJ1-1. The CDR3 length is 14 residues. CDR1 is SGHRS, CDR2 YFSETQ, per germline. The CDR3 loop reads CASSLGIVDTEAFF.

This chain links TRBV3-1 with TRBJ2-1. There are 18 residues in the CDR3. Looked up from germline, CDR1 is LGHDT and CDR2 is YNNKEL (reference sequence). The CDR3 sequence is CASSQGRRDGKTYNEQFF.

This chain links TRBV28 with TRBJ2-7; TCRdb outputs TRBD2, but without DNA this stays unchecked. The germline V gene encodes CDR1 MDHEN and CDR2 SYDVKM. This CDR3 is built from 16 residues. CDR3 protein: CASSPNALREDYEQYF.

CDR3: CAIRADPSSYNSPLHF. This chain uses TRBV2 with TRBJ1-6; TCRdb designates TRBD1, a call that cannot be tested without DNA. The length of the CDR3 is 16 residues. The germline CDR1 and CDR2 sequences are SNHLY and FYNNEI.

The chain uses TRBV30 and TRBJ2-3; TCRdb's assignment of TRBD1 cannot be checked, as there is no DNA. This CDR3 is built from 14 residues. The germline V gene encodes CDR1 GTSNPN and CDR2 SVGIG (reference sequence). The CDR3 here is CAWIPGESTDTQYF.

The chain combines TRBV5-1 with TRBJ2-1; TCRdb's assignment of TRBD1 cannot be checked, as there is no DNA. CDR1 and CDR2 (germline): SGHRS, YFSETQ. This CDR3 is 14 amino acids long. The CDR3 loop is CASSLGTPGDEQFF.

This chain connects TRBV20-1 to TRBJ2-7; TCRdb returns TRBD1, unconfirmable since there is no DNA. Germline V CDR1 and CDR2: DFQATT, SNEGSKA (reference sequence). The CDR3 loop spans 15 amino acids. CDR3 sequence: CSARDARPPFYEQYF.

The chain employs TRBV5-1 and TRBJ2-1; TCRdb picks TRBD2, but there is no DNA to check that call. In germline, CDR1 is SGHRS, CDR2 YFSETQ. There are 13 residues in the CDR3. The CDR3 loop is CASVRENYNEQFF.

The chain links TRBV5-4 to TRBJ2-1. Looked up from germline, CDR1 is SGHNT and CDR2 is YYREEE (reference sequence). The CDR3 spans 12 residues. The CDR3: CASSWHLDEQFF.

J is TRBJ2-7 and V is TRBV5-6; TCRdb picks TRBD1, but there is no DNA to check that call. The CDR3 extends over 13 amino acids. CDR1 is SGHDT, CDR2 YYEEEE, per germline. The chain's CDR3 is CASSFRERDEQYF.

The rearrangement joins TRBV3-1 to TRBJ2-7; TCRdb returns TRBD1, unconfirmable since there is no DNA. CDR1 LGHDT and CDR2 YNNKEL come from the germline V gene (reference sequence). CDR3 length: 15 residues. CDR3 loop: CASSSPGDFRYEQYF.

V gene TRBV11-2 combines with J gene TRBJ2-1. The CDR3 is 15 residues long. Per the germline V gene, CDR1 is SGHAT and CDR2 is FQNNGV. The CDR3 loop is CASSLGLREVHEQFF.

V is TRBV6-5 and J is TRBJ2-2; the D call from TCRdb, TRBD1, cannot be confirmed without DNA. Germline values: CDR1 MNHEY, CDR2 SVGAGI. CDR3 size: 16 residues. CDR3 sequence: CASSQMGGSNTGELFF.

This sequence joins TRBV7-9 and TRBJ2-7; lacking DNA, the TRBD1 call made by TCRdb goes unchecked. This CDR3 region has 15 residues. Germline CDR1 reads SEHNR; CDR2 reads FQNEAQ (reference sequence). This chain's CDR3 is CASSLGGQGFYEQYF.